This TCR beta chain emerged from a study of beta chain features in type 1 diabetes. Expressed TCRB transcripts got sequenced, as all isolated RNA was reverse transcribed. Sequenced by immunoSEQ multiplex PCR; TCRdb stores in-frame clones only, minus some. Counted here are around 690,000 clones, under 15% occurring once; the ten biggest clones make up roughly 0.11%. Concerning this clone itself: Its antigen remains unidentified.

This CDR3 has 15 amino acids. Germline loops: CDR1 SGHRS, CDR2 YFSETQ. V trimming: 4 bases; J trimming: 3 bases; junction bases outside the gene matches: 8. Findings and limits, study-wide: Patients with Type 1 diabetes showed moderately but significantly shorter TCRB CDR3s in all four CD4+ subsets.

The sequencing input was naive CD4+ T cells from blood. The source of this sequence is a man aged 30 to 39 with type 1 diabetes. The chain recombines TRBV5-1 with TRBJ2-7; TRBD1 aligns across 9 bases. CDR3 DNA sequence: TGCGCCAGCAGCAGGGGACAGGGAGGAAACTACGAGCAGTACTTC. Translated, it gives CASSRGQGGNYEQYF.